The 30 T cell receptor beta chains given below trace back to one sample, sequenced in a study of shared clonotypes between healthy human individuals. Method: immunoSEQ multiplex PCR; TCRdb's copy keeps in-frame clones and lacks some. The data hold over a million clones, with roughly 98% observed a single time. Sequenced: naive CD4+ T cells sorted from blood. The subset is: CD45RA+ positively selected. The receptors were gathered from a man younger than 45 in good health.

This rearrangement joins TRBV5-8 to TRBJ2-7; TRBD1 is a possible D gene (6 bases). Between the trimmed V and J ends, which lost 4 bases and 1 base, there was a span of 12 bases. CDR3 length: 14 amino acids. Per germline, CDR1 SGHTS and CDR2 YDEGEE. The CDR3 loop is CASSLSQGSYEQYF. For the CDR3, the DNA is TGTGCCAGCAGCCTATCGCAGGGGTCCTACGAGCAGTACTTC.

The chain uses TRBV5-5 and TRBJ2-5; no clear D. V gave up 3 bases and J gave up 0 bases, with 12 bases separating them. The CDR3 consists of 15 residues. Germline assignment: CDR1 SGHKS and CDR2 YYEKEE (reference sequence). The CDR3 loop is CASSSPHEYQETQYF. CDR3 sequence (DNA): TGTGCCAGCAGCTCTCCCCATGAGTACCAAGAGACCCAGTACTTC.

This clone was detected only once. The chain uses TRBV6-5 and TRBJ1-5, with D hard to call. The CDR3 runs to 12 residues. V dropped 8 bases and J dropped 5 bases, with 10 bases sitting between them. The germline gives CDR1 MNHEY, CDR2 SVGAGI. Here the CDR3 reads CASGGGDQPQHF. Written as DNA, the CDR3 is TGTGCCAGCGGTGGCGGAGATCAGCCCCAGCATTTT.

The count of this clone is one. The V gene is TRBV28, the J gene TRBJ1-2; 7 bases agree with TRBD1. Germline lookup yields CDR1 MDHEN and CDR2 SYDVKM. V gave up 4 bases and J gave up 6 bases; unmatched junction bases: 2. The CDR3 loop spans 12 amino acids. CDR3 coding DNA: TGTGCCAGCAGTTCGGACAGGCATGGCTACACCTTC. As protein: CASSSDRHGYTF.

This chain links TRBV12-5 with TRBJ1-1; perhaps TRBD1 as D (6 bases). The V gene's germline CDR1 is LGHNT and CDR2 FRNRAP. The CDR3 sequence is 15 residues long. Between the trimmed V and J ends, which lost 0 bases and 5 bases, there was a span of 13 bases. The CDR3 protein is CASGLVQQGRTEAFF. The CDR3 DNA follows: TGTGCTAGTGGTTTGGTACAACAGGGTCGGACTGAAGCTTTCTTT.

The rearrangement joins TRBV7-2 to TRBJ2-7; 9 positions agree with TRBD2. Trimming cost V 3 bases and J 1 base; bases outside gene matches: 4. Germline V lookup: CDR1 SGHTA, CDR2 FQGNSA. The CDR3 runs 15 residues. Written as DNA, the CDR3 is TGTGCCAGCAGCTTTGGACTAGCGAATTCCTACGAGCAGTACTTC. Its translation is CASSFGLANSYEQYF.

The rearrangement uses TRBV9 and TRBJ2-7; no reliable D call. Per the germline V gene, CDR1 is SGDLS and CDR2 is YYNGEE. The germline V and J ends were trimmed by 0 bases and 6 bases, with 10 bases remaining between them. The CDR3 sequence is 13 residues long. CDR3 protein: CASSVASQSEQYF. Written as DNA, the CDR3 is TGTGCCAGCAGCGTAGCCTCACAGAGCGAGCAGTACTTC.

The J gene is TRBJ2-5, the V gene TRBV5-1; D is tentatively TRBD1 or TRBD2 (5 bases each). Germline V lookup: CDR1 SGHRS, CDR2 YFSETQ. The CDR3 contains 14 residues. Trimming removed 3 bases from V and 3 bases from J, with 12 bases in between. The CDR3 nucleotides read TGCGCCAGCAGCTCGATTGGGACGGAAGAGACCCAGTACTTC. This gives the protein CASSSIGTEETQYF.

The rearrangement joins TRBV11-2 to TRBJ2-7; perhaps D is TRBD1 or TRBD2 (5 bases each). V dropped 5 bases and J dropped 2 bases, with 16 bases sitting between them. Per the germline V gene, CDR1 is SGHAT and CDR2 is FQNNGV. This CDR3 has 15 residues. CDR3 DNA: TGTGCCAGCAGCCGACCGGGACCATCCCCCTACGAGCAGTACTTC. Translating gives CASSRPGPSPYEQYF.

This clone was detected once. This rearrangement joins TRBV6-5 to TRBJ2-7, with D uncertain. The ends were cut back, 1 base at V and 3 bases at J, with 7 bases in the middle. The CDR3 loop spans 13 amino acids. Per the germline V gene, CDR1 is MNHEY and CDR2 is SVGAGI. The CDR3 DNA sequence: TGTGCCAGCAGTTACTTGCCCAGCTACGAGCAGTACTTC. It encodes CASSYLPSYEQYF.

The rearrangement uses TRBV7-3 and TRBJ2-1; 13 nucleotides align to TRBD2. Germline V lookup: CDR1 SGHTA, CDR2 FQGTGA. The V gene end was trimmed by 4 bases and the J gene end by 7 bases; junction bases not matched to a gene: 7. This CDR3 contains 16 residues. The CDR3 nucleotides are TGTGCCAGCAGCTCTGCCGGGACTAGCGGGATAAATGAGCAGTTCTTC. This sequence encodes CASSSAGTSGINEQFF.

The rearrangement joins TRBV5-1 to TRBJ2-7, with D possibly called TRBD1 or TRBD2 (7 bases each). Trimming stripped 0 bases from V and 6 bases from J, with 19 bases between. The germline CDR1 and CDR2 sequences are SGHRS and YFSETQ. CDR3 length: 16 amino acids. The CDR3 DNA sequence: TGCGCCAGCAGCTTGGCCTGGGGGAGGGGGCCCAGCGAGCAGTACTTC. It yields the protein CASSLAWGRGPSEQYF.

The chain employs TRBV29-1 and TRBJ1-1, with D possibly being TRBD1 (5 bases). CDR1 SQVTM and CDR2 ANQGSEA come from the germline V gene. Trimming shortened V by 6 bases and J by 1 base, and 9 bases separated the two germline ends. The CDR3 is 12 residues long. The DNA of the CDR3 is TGCAGCGTGGTTGACAGGAACACTGAAGCTTTCTTT. Encoded protein: CSVVDRNTEAFF.

The chain is built from TRBV7-6 and TRBJ2-5; D remains ambiguous. Trimming cost V 5 bases and J 2 bases, with 9 bases left between them. CDR3 length: 13 residues. Per the germline V gene, CDR1 is SGHVS and CDR2 is FNYEAQ. The CDR3 nucleotides are TGTGCCAGCAGCACCAGAAGGCAAGAGACCCAGTACTTC. Its translation: CASSTRRQETQYF.

DNA for the CDR3: TGTGCCAGCAGTTCGCCGGGAGCCTATCCCCTCTACGAGCAGTACTTC. This codes for CASSSPGAYPLYEQYF. This sequence joins TRBV27 and TRBJ2-7; maybe TRBD2 (6 bases). V was trimmed by 4 bases and J by 3 bases, leaving 19 bases between them. Germline values: CDR1 MNHEY, CDR2 SMNVEV (reference sequence). There are 16 residues in the CDR3.

The chain has TRBV28 and TRBJ1-5; D remains unclear. Germline V lookup: CDR1 MDHEN, CDR2 SYDVKM. V lost 5 bases and J 9 bases, leaving 11 bases between the germline ends. CDR3 length: 12 residues. The CDR3 sequence is CASSLIPSPQHF. For the CDR3, the DNA is TGTGCCAGCAGTCTGATTCCTTCGCCCCAGCATTTT.

This chain uses TRBV7-9 with TRBJ2-1; TRBD2 matches at 10 bases. Germline CDR1 is SEHNR and CDR2 is FQNEAQ (reference sequence). This CDR3 has 14 amino acids. The junction had 2 bases not matched to a gene; V was cut back by 4 bases and J by 5 bases. This CDR3 reads CASSYTSGDNEQFF. The CDR3 DNA sequence: TGTGCCAGCAGCTATACTAGCGGGGACAATGAGCAGTTCTTC.

This sequence joins TRBV10-1 and TRBJ2-1; D ambiguous. Germline V gene data show CDR1 as WNHNN and CDR2 as SYGVQD (reference sequence). The CDR3 loop spans 12 amino acids. V lost 3 bases, J lost 9 bases, and 9 bases lay in between. The DNA for the CDR3 is TGCGCCAGCAGTGATAGTTTTAGTGAGCAGTTCTTC. This sequence encodes CASSDSFSEQFF.

The rearrangement joins TRBV27 to TRBJ2-1; D is uncertain. This CDR3 is built from 13 residues. Germline V gene sequence: CDR1 MNHEY, CDR2 SMNVEV (reference sequence). The V end lost 6 bases, the J end lost 8 bases, and 14 bases lay between the germline ends. The CDR3 loop reads CASSPLPVHEQFF. The CDR3 DNA reads as TGTGCCAGCAGCCCACTCCCTGTTCATGAGCAGTTCTTC.

The DNA of the CDR3 is TGTGCCAGTAGTGGACCCGACAGCGTCTCTGGAAACACCATATATTTT. It translates to CASSGPDSVSGNTIYF. This chain joins TRBV19 and TRBJ1-3, with TRBD1 as a possible D gene (5 bases). The germline V gene has CDR1 LNHDA and CDR2 SQIVND (reference sequence). V gave up 5 bases and J gave up 0 bases, with 14 bases separating them. This CDR3 comprises 16 residues.

The chain recombines TRBV7-9 with TRBJ2-7; 8 bases align to TRBD1. The CDR3 loop spans 15 amino acids. CDR1 is SEHNR and CDR2 is FQNEAQ in the germline V gene (reference sequence). J gave up 2 bases and V 0 bases, and 3 bases lay outside the gene matches. The CDR3 DNA follows: TGTGCCAGCAGCTTAGCCAGGGGGCTCCCCTACGAGCAGTACTTC. This sequence encodes CASSLARGLPYEQYF.

The chain is built from TRBV5-1 and TRBJ2-1, with TRBD2 identical over 7 bases. The CDR3 covers 14 residues. J was trimmed by 1 base and V by 4 bases; bases with no gene match: 2. Germline V gene data show CDR1 as SGHRS and CDR2 as YFSETQ. Written as DNA, the CDR3 is TGCGCCAGCAGCCGAGCGGGATCCTACAATGAGCAGTTCTTC. Translation gives CASSRAGSYNEQFF.

The chain is built from TRBV27 and TRBJ2-3, with D possibly being TRBD1 (6 bases). V lost 2 bases, J lost 5 bases, and 26 bases lay in between. The germline V gene encodes CDR1 MNHEY and CDR2 SMNVEV (reference sequence). CDR3 length: 19 residues. CDR3 sequence: CASSLEGTPSSQGLDTQYF. In nucleotides, the CDR3 is TGTGCCAGCAGTTTAGAGGGTACGCCCTCAAGTCAGGGGTTAGATACGCAGTATTTT.

The DNA of the CDR3 is TGTGCCAGCAGTTTATCCGGGACCGCCGCCTCTGGGGCCAACGTCCTGACTTTC. Translating it yields CASSLSGTAASGANVLTF. This chain links TRBV27 with TRBJ2-6; D is tentatively TRBD1 or TRBD2 (5 bases each). The V and J ends lost 0 bases and 0 bases respectively, with 12 bases between them. CDR3 length equals 18 residues. Germline loops: CDR1 MNHEY, CDR2 SMNVEV (reference sequence).

The rearrangement links TRBV5-1 to TRBJ2-7; D not certain. This CDR3 is built from 14 residues. The ends were cut back, 5 bases at V and 4 bases at J, with 16 bases in the middle. Germline V gene sequence: CDR1 SGHRS, CDR2 YFSETQ. The CDR3 DNA reads as TGCGCCAGCAGAGTGGTGGGTGACGGATACGAGCAGTACTTC. Protein product: CASRVVGDGYEQYF. Combining the CDR3 with reference TRBV5-1 and TRBJ2-7 gives the whole variable domain KAGVTQTPRYLIKTRGQQVTLSCSPISGHRSVSWYQQTPGQGLQFLFEYFSETQRNKGNFPGRFSGRQFSNSRSEMNVSTLELGDSALYLCASRVVGDGYEQYFGPGTRLTVT.

The V and J genes are TRBV7-9 and TRBJ1-4; 9 nucleotides line up with TRBD1. This CDR3 is built from 14 residues. Losses at the gene ends were 5 bases for V and 2 bases for J; bases not matched to a gene: 0. CDR1 is SEHNR and CDR2 is FQNEAQ in the germline V gene (reference sequence). CDR3 residues: CASSDRGTNEKLFF. CDR3 coding DNA: TGTGCCAGCAGCGACAGGGGGACTAATGAAAAACTGTTTTTT.

The chain links TRBV5-6 to TRBJ2-7, with 11 nucleotides matching TRBD2. V lost 4 bases and J lost 1; bases outside the gene matches: 7. The CDR3 covers 16 residues. Looked up from germline, CDR1 is SGHDT and CDR2 is YYEEEE. The CDR3 reads CASSPTSGGFSYEQYF. CDR3 DNA sequence: TGTGCCAGCAGCCCCACTAGCGGGGGTTTTTCCTACGAGCAGTACTTC.

As for this clone: At the DNA level, this CDR3 is encoded by other sequences in the same sample as well. The chain employs TRBV9 and TRBJ2-2, with TRBD1 matching over 8 bases. Trimming at V came to 4 bases and at J to 0 bases, leaving 5 bases not matched to a gene. The germline V gene has CDR1 SGDLS and CDR2 YYNGEE. The CDR3 is made up of 16 amino acids. The CDR3 loop reads CASSLGQGANTGELFF. The CDR3 bases are TGTGCCAGCAGCCTCGGACAGGGCGCGAACACCGGGGAGCTGTTTTTT.

With respect to this clone: The sample carries other DNA sequences with the same CDR3. The chain carries TRBV5-1 and TRBJ2-1; D not certain. CDR1 is SGHRS, CDR2 YFSETQ, per germline. With 4 bases removed from V and 1 base from J, the gap between germline ends came to 6 bases. This CDR3 is built from 13 residues. CDR3 in DNA: TGCGCCAGCAGCCCCGGTTCCTACAATGAGCAGTTCTTC. This encodes CASSPGSYNEQFF.

This chain uses TRBV19 with TRBJ1-2; D unclear. This CDR3 spans 14 amino acids. V shed 7 bases and J shed 6 bases, with 18 bases lying between them. CDR1 and CDR2 (germline): LNHDA, SQIVND (reference sequence). Here the CDR3 DNA reads TGTGCCAGTACGCCCTTGTGGGGTCCAGATGGCTACACCTTC. Its protein is CASTPLWGPDGYTF.